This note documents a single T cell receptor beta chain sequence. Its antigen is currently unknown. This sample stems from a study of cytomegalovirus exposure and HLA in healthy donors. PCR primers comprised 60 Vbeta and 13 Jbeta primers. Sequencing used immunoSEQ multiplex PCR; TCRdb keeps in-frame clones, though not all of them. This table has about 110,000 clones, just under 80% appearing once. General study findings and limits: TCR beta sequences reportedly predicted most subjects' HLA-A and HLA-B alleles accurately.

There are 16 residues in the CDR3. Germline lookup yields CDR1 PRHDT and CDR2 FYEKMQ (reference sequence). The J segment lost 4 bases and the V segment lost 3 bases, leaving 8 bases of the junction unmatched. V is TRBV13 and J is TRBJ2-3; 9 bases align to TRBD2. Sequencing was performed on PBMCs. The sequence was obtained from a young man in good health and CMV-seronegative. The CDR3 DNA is TGTGCCAGCAGCTTCCCCGCGCGGGGGGGCCCAGATACGCAGTATTTT. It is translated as CASSFPARGGPDTQYF.